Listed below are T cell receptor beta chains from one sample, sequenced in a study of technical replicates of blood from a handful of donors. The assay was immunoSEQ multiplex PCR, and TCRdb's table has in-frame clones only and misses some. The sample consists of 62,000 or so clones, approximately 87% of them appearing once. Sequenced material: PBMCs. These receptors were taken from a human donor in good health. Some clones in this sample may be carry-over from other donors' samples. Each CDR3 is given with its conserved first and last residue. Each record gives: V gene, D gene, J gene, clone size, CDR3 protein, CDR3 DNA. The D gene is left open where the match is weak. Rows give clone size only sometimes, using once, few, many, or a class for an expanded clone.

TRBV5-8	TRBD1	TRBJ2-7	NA	CASSLGQVENEQYF	TGTGCCAGCAGCCTCGGACAGGTGGAGAACGAGCAGTACTTC
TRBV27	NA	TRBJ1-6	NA	CASSFGTIYNSPLHF	TGTGCCAGCAGTTTCGGGACAATATATAATTCACCCCTCCACTTT
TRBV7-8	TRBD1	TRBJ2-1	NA	CASSSRRQGFIDEQFF	TGTGCCAGCAGCTCTAGACGACAGGGTTTCATCGATGAGCAGTTCTTC
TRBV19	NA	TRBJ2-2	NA	CASSIFSVNTGELFF	TGTGCCAGTAGTATTTTCTCTGTGAACACCGGGGAGCTGTTTTTT
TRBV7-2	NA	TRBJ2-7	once	CASSPWTAYEQYF	TGTGCCAGCAGCCCATGGACAGCCTACGAGCAGTACTTC
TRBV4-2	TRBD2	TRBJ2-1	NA	CASSPASGLSSYNEQFF	TGTGCCAGCAGCCCGGCTAGCGGGTTGAGCTCCTACAATGAGCAGTTCTTC
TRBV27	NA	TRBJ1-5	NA	CASSLRYSNQPQHF	TGTGCCAGCAGTTTACGGTATAGCAATCAGCCCCAGCATTTT
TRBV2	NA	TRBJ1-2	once	CASRERNGQTNYGYTF	TGTGCCAGCAGGGAACGGAACGGACAGACTAACTATGGCTACACCTTC
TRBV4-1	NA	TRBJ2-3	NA	CASSQVQGKTDTQYF	TGCGCCAGCAGCCAAGTCCAGGGTAAGACAGATACGCAGTATTTT
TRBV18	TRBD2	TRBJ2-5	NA	CASSPPGGLAETQYF	TGTGCCAGCTCACCACCGGGGGGACTAGCGGAGACCCAGTACTTC
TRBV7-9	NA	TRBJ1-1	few	CASSLGEVRNTEAFF	TGTGCCAGCAGCTTAGGGGAGGTTAGGAACACTGAAGCTTTCTTT
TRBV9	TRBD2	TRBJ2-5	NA	CASSAIAGEGETQYF	TGTGCCAGCAGCGCGATAGCGGGAGAGGGAGAGACCCAGTACTTC
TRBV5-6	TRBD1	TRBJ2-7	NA	CASSPTDRVEEQYF	TGTGCCAGCAGCCCTACGGACAGGGTCGAGGAGCAGTACTTC
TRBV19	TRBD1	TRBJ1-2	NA	CASTQQGATRQGYTF	TGTGCCAGTACTCAACAGGGGGCCACACGTCAAGGCTACACCTTC
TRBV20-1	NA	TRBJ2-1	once	CSAGGGNEQFF	TGCAGTGCCGGTGGGGGGAATGAGCAGTTCTTC
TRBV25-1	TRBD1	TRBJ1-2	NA	CASSDRDRGLGYTF	TGTGCCAGCAGTGACCGGGACAGGGGGCTTGGCTACACCTTC
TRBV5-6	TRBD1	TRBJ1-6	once	CASSLQGRDSPLHF	TGTGCCAGCAGCTTACAGGGGCGGGATTCACCCCTCCACTTT
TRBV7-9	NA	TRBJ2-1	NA	CASSLAIGFPKFF	TGTGCCAGCAGCTTAGCAATCGGGTTTCCCAAGTTCTTC
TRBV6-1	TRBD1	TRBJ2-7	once	CASSPWTGLTYEQYF	TGTGCCAGCAGTCCGTGGACAGGGCTAACCTACGAGCAGTACTTC
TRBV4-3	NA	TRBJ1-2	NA	CASSQYGARVQDGYTF	TGCGCCAGCAGCCAGTATGGGGCCCGGGTTCAGGATGGCTACACCTTC
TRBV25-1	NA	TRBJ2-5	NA	CASSEYRTGMVETQYF	TGTGCCAGCAGTGAATATAGAACAGGGATGGTAGAGACCCAGTACTTC
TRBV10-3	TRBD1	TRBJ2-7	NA	CAISDSDRVGYEQYF	TGTGCCATCAGTGATTCGGACAGGGTCGGATACGAGCAGTACTTC
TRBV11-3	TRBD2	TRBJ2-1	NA	CASSVGTSRKQFF	TGTGCCAGCAGCGTGGGGACTAGCCGAAAGCAGTTCTTC
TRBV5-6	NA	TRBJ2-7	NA	CASSSYDRPFYEQYF	TGTGCCAGCAGCTCATATGACAGGCCCTTTTACGAGCAGTACTTC
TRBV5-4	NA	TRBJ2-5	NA	CASSRGETQYF	TGTGCCAGCAGCCGAGGGGAGACCCAGTACTTC
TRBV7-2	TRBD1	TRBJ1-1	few	CASSSGGWGTEAFF	TGTGCCAGCAGCTCAGGGGGTTGGGGCACTGAAGCTTTCTTT
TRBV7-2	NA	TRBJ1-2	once	CASSYTQGNYGYTF	TGTGCCAGCAGCTACACACAGGGTAACTATGGCTACACCTTC
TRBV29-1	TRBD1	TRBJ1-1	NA	CSAKIPGQTNTEAFF	TGCAGCGCAAAGATCCCGGGACAGACGAACACTGAAGCTTTCTTT
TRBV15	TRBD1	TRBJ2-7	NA	CATSREGQGLYEQYF	TGTGCCACCAGCAGAGAGGGACAGGGGTTATACGAGCAGTACTTC
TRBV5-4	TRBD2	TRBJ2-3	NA	CASSLEGTMDTQYF	TGTGCCAGCAGCTTGGAAGGGACTATGGATACGCAGTATTTT
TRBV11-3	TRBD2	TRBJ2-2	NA	CASSLDLRAGGPIGELFF	TGTGCCAGCAGCTTAGATCTTAGGGCGGGAGGGCCAATCGGGGAGCTGTTTTTT
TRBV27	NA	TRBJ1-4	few	CASSLSGPPQEKLFF	TGTGCCAGCAGTTTATCGGGCCCCCCGCAGGAAAAACTGTTTTTT
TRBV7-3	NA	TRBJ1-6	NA	CASSLEGGAPGRIGGSPLHF	TGTGCCAGCAGCTTAGAAGGGGGGGCACCGGGACGTATAGGAGGGTCACCCCTCCACTTT
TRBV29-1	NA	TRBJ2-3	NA	CSVGQGTDTQYF	TGCAGCGTTGGACAGGGCACAGATACGCAGTATTTT
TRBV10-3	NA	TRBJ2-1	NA	CAISAGDSNEQFF	TGTGCCATCAGCGCGGGCGATTCGAATGAGCAGTTCTTC
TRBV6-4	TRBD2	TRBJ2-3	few	CASSRIAGTQAAQYF	TGTGCCAGCAGTCGGATAGCGGGGACGCAGGCGGCGCAGTATTTT
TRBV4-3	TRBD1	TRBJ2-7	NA	CASSQDRGTGGEQYF	TGCGCCAGCAGCCAAGATAGAGGGACAGGGGGCGAGCAGTACTTC
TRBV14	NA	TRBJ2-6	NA	CASSLGAGANVLTF	TGTGCCAGCAGCTTAGGGGCTGGGGCCAACGTCCTGACTTTC
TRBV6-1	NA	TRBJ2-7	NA	CASSETHGTYPRQYF	TGTGCCAGCAGTGAGACACACGGGACTTATCCTAGGCAGTACTTC
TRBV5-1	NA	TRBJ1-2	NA	CASSLTYENYGYTF	TGCGCCAGCAGCTTAACTTACGAAAACTATGGCTACACCTTC
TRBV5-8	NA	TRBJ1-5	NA	CASSIRTGNQPQHF	TGTGCCAGCAGCATACGGACGGGGAATCAGCCCCAGCATTTT
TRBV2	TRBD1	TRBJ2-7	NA	CASRETGGIDYEQYF	TGTGCCAGCAGGGAGACAGGGGGGATAGACTACGAGCAGTACTTC
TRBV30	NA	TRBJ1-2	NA	CAWSWDSSYYGYTF	TGTGCCTGGAGTTGGGACTCAAGCTACTATGGCTACACCTTC
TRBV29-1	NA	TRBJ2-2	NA	CSGGRSAGELFF	TGCAGCGGGGGGAGGTCCGCCGGGGAGCTGTTTTTT
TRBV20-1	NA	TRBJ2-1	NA	CSARQPGEQFF	TGCAGTGCGCGGCAGCCGGGTGAGCAGTTCTTC
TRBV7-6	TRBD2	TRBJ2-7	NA	CASSPRGSGGNYEQYF	TGTGCCAGCAGCCCCCGGGGAAGCGGGGGTAACTACGAGCAGTACTTC
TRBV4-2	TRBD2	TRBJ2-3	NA	CASSHGLAGGADTQYF	TGTGCCAGCAGCCATGGACTAGCGGGAGGGGCGGATACGCAGTATTTT
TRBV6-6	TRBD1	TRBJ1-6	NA	CASRPGTDYNSPLHF	TGTGCCAGCAGACCCGGGACAGATTATAATTCACCCCTCCACTTT
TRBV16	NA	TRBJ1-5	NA	CASSQSGAVNQPQHF	TGTGCCAGCAGCCAATCTGGGGCAGTAAATCAGCCCCAGCATTTT
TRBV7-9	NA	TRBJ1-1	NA	CASSRLSGIGDTEAFF	TGTGCCAGCAGCCGATTGAGCGGGATCGGCGACACTGAAGCTTTCTTT
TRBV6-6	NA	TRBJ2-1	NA	CASSYAGFLYNEQFF	TGTGCCAGCAGTTACGCAGGCTTTCTCTACAATGAGCAGTTCTTC
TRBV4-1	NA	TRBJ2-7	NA	CASSQGVVEQYF	TGCGCCAGCAGCCAAGGAGTGGTCGAGCAGTACTTC
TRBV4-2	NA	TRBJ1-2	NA	CASSQEGPRQGYGYTF	TGTGCCAGCAGCCAAGAGGGACCGAGGCAGGGGTATGGCTACACCTTC
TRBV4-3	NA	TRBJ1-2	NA	CASSQDLGGSRYGYTF	TGCGCCAGCAGCCAAGATCTCGGGGGTTCACGCTATGGCTACACCTTC
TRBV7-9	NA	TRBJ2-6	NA	CASSLQGVGANVLTF	TGTGCCAGCAGCTTACAGGGTGTTGGGGCCAACGTCCTGACTTTC
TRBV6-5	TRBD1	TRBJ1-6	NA	CASSELTGANSPLHF	TGTGCCAGCAGCGAGCTGACAGGGGCGAATTCACCCCTCCACTTT